This TCR beta chain was obtained from a study of T-cell memory formation after mild COVID-19. Study at large: TCR clusters mostly belonged to single donors.

MiXCR was run by TCRdb on the 5' RACE reads, yielding one entry per CDR3 protein. The table has approximately 450,000 distinct CDR3 sequences, 18% seen once. V lost 7 bases to trimming and J lost 5 bases, with 15 bases between them. The CDR3 has 14 residues. The germline CDR1 and CDR2 sequences are MNHNY and SVGAGI (reference sequence). This clonotype occurred a few times. The genes are TRBV6-6 and TRBJ2-1; D is unclear. This clonotype was sampled from an adult woman who had mild COVID-19 (a few samples of this study predate the infection). Cell type and time point are not known. Sequencing used PBMCs or a T cell subset sorted from them (not recorded which). CDR3 sequence reads: CASKQPKKDNEQFF. CDR3 DNA: TGTGCCAGCAAACAGCCTAAGAAGGACAATGAGCAGTTCTTC.